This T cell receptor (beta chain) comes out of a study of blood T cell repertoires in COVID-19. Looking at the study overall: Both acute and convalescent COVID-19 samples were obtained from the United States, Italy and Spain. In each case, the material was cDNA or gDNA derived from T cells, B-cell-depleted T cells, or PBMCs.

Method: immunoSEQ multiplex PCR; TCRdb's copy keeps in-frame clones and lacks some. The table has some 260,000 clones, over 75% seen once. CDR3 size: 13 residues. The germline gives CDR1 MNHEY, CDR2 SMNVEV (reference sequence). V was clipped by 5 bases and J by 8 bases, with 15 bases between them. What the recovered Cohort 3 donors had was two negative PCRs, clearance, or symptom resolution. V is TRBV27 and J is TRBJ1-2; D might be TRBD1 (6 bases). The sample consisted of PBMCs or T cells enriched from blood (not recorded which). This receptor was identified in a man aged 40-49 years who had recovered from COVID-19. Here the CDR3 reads CASSLGGGRGYTF. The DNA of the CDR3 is TGTGCCAGCAGTCTAGGGGGGGGGCGAGGCTACACCTTC.